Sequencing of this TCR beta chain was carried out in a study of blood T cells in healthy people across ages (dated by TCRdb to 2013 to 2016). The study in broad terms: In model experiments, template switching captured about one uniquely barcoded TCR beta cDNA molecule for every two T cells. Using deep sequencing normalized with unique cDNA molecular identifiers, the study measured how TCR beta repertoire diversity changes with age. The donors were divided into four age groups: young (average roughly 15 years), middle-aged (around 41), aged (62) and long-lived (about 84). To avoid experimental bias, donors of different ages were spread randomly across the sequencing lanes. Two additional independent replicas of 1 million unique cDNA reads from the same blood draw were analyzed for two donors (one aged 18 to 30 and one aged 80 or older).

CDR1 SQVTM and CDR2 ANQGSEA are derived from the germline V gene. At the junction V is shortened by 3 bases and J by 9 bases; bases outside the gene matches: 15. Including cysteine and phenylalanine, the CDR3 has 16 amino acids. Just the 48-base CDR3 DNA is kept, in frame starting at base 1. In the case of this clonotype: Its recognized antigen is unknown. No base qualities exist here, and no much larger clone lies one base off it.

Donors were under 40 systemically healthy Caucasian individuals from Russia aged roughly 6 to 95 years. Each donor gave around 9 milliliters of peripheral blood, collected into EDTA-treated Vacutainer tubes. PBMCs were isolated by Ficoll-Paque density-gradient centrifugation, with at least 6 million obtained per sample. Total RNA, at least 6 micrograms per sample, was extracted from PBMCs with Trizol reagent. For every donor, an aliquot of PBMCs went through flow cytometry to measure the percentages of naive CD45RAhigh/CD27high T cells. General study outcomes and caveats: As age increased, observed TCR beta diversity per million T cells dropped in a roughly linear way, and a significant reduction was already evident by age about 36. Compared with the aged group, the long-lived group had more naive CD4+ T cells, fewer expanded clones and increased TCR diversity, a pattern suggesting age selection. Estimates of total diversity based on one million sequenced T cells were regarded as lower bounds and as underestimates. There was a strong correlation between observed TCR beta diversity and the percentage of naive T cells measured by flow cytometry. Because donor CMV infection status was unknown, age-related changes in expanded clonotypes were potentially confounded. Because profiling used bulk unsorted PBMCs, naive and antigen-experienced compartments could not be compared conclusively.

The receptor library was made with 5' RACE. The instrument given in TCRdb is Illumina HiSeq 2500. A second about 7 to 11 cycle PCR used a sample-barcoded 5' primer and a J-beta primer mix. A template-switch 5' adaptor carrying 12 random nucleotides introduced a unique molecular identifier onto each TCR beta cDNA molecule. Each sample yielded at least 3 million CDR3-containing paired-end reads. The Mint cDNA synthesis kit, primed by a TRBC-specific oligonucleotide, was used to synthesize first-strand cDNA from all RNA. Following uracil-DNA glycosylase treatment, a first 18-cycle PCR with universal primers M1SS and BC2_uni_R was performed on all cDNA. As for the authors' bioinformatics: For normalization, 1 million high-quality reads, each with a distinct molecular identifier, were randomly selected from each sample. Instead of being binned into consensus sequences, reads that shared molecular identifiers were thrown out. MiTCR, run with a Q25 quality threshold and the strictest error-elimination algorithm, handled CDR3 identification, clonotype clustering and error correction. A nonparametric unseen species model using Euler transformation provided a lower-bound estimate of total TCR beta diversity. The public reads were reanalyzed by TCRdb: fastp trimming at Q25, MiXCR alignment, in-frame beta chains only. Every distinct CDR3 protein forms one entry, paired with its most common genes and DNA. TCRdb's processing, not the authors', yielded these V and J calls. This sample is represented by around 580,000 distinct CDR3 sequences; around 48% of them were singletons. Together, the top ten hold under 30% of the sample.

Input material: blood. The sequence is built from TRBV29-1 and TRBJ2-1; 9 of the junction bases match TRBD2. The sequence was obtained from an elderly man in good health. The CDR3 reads CSVERLSSGVRREQFF. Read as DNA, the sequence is TGCAGCGTTGAGCGACTGTCTAGCGGGGTTAGGCGTGAGCAGTTCTTC.